These 23 T cell receptor beta chains were all obtained from the same sample, sequenced in a study of blood T cell repertoires in COVID-19. The assay was immunoSEQ multiplex PCR, and TCRdb's table has in-frame clones only and misses some. The table records tens of thousands of clones, approximately 86% of them present only once. Sequencing was done on a sample of peripheral blood. Every receptor here comes from a man over 45 with active COVID-19.

V gene TRBV29-1 combines with J gene TRBJ2-1; a weak D match, TRBD1 (5 bases). The germline CDR1 and CDR2 sequences are SQVTM and ANQGSEA. Trimming stripped 6 bases from V and 6 bases from J, with 15 bases between. CDR3 size: 13 residues. The CDR3: CSVTDIAPNEQFF. The CDR3 region has the DNA TGCAGCGTGACAGACATAGCTCCCAATGAGCAGTTCTTC.

This clone was observed once. The V and J genes are TRBV2 and TRBJ1-1, with TRBD1 identical over 8 bases. With V trimmed by 4 bases and J by 2 bases, 9 bases remained unmatched. The CDR3 is 16 amino acids. The germline CDR1 and CDR2 sequences are SNHLY and FYNNEI. The CDR3 nucleotides read TGTGCCAGCAGTGGAGCAGGGGGCGCGTTCAACACTGAAGCTTTCTTT. Amino acids: CASSGAGGAFNTEAFF.

This chain joins TRBV30 and TRBJ2-7; possible D gene TRBD1, 6 bases. From germline, CDR1 is GTSNPN and CDR2 SVGIG (reference sequence). There are 13 residues in the CDR3. V was cut by 1 base and J by 5 bases, with 12 bases left in between. The CDR3 sequence is CAWSETGSHEQYV. DNA of the CDR3: TGTGCCTGGAGTGAAACAGGGTCCCACGAGCAGTACGTC.

CDR3 DNA: TGTGCCAGCAGCCTGGGACAGGGCATGAACACTGAAGCTTTCTTT. Translating gives CASSLGQGMNTEAFF. The chain carries TRBV3-1 (or the pseudogene TRBV3-2) and TRBJ1-1; 9 nucleotides line up with TRBD1. The trim removed 4 bases at V and 0 bases at J, leaving 3 bases unmatched. In germline, CDR1 is LGHDT, CDR2 YNNKEL (reference sequence). This CDR3 spans 15 amino acids.

J is TRBJ2-5 and V is TRBV7-6; 13 bases map to TRBD2. The length of the CDR3 is 16 residues. The junction had 9 bases not matched to a gene; V was cut back by 5 bases and J by 6 bases. Per germline, CDR1 SGHVS and CDR2 FNYEAQ. CDR3: CASSPTTSGGSKTQYF. The DNA for the CDR3 is TGTGCCAGCAGCCCAACGACTAGCGGGGGGAGTAAGACCCAGTACTTC.

The chain uses TRBV29-1 and TRBJ1-1, with D possibly matching TRBD1 (5 bases). The CDR3 is 14 amino acids. The ends were cut back, 0 bases at V and 0 bases at J, with 8 bases in the middle. Germline V lookup: CDR1 SQVTM, CDR2 ANQGSEA. DNA of the CDR3: TGCAGCGTTGAAGATGGGGGGATGAACACTGAAGCTTTCTTT. Residues: CSVEDGGMNTEAFF.

The CDR3 sequence is CASSPQGHEQFF. Here the CDR3 DNA reads TGTGCCAGCTCACCTCAGGGCCATGAGCAGTTCTTC. The chain has TRBV18 and TRBJ2-1; maybe TRBD1 (5 bases). This CDR3 region has 12 residues. Germline V gene sequence: CDR1 KGHSH, CDR2 LQKENI. V shed 3 bases and J shed 8 bases, with 8 bases lying between them. The full variable domain, rest sourced from reference TRBV18 and TRBJ2-1, is NAGVMQNPRHLVRRRGQEARLRCSPMKGHSHVYWYRQLPEEGLKFMVYLQKENIIDESGMPKERFSAEFPKEGPSILRIQQVVRGDSAAYFCASSPQGHEQFFGPGTRLTVL.

The genes are TRBV24-1 and TRBJ2-5, with D tentatively TRBD1 (5 bases). This CDR3 has 14 amino acids. Germline CDR1 is KGHDR and CDR2 is SFDVKD. Trimming took off 3 bases at V and 4 bases at J, with 11 bases between the two ends. As DNA, the CDR3 is TGTGCCACCAGTGATGGACAAGTAGGAGAGACCCAGTACTTC. It specifies CATSDGQVGETQYF.

This rearrangement joins TRBV2 to TRBJ2-1; 8 nucleotides line up with TRBD2. J was trimmed by 4 bases and V by 6 bases; bases with no gene match: 8. From germline, CDR1 is SNHLY and CDR2 FYNNEI. The CDR3 has 15 amino acids. The CDR3: CASRVELAVYNEQFF. The CDR3 DNA follows: TGTGCCAGCAGAGTGGAACTAGCGGTTTACAATGAGCAGTTCTTC.

The V and J genes are TRBV6-1 and TRBJ2-2; 8 bases map to TRBD2. Trimming removed 4 bases from V and 7 bases from J; junction bases left unmatched: 11. CDR3 size: 16 residues. CDR1 is MNHNS and CDR2 is SASEGT in the germline V gene. CDR3 coding DNA: TGTGCCAGCAGTGTGGGACGGGGGGGCCTTGACGGGGAGCTGTTTTTT. Amino acid sequence: CASSVGRGGLDGELFF.

The chain has TRBV5-1 and TRBJ2-7; D is unresolved. CDR1 and CDR2 (germline): SGHRS, YFSETQ. Trimming shortened V by 3 bases and J by 3 bases, and 7 bases separated the two germline ends. There are 12 residues in the CDR3. The CDR3 sequence is CASSSSNYEQYF. DNA of the CDR3: TGCGCCAGCAGCTCCTCTAACTACGAGCAGTACTTC. Variable domain in full (rest from reference TRBV5-1 and TRBJ2-7): KAGVTQTPRYLIKTRGQQVTLSCSPISGHRSVSWYQQTPGQGLQFLFEYFSETQRNKGNFPGRFSGRQFSNSRSEMNVSTLELGDSALYLCASSSSNYEQYFGPGTRLTVT.

V is TRBV6-2 or TRBV6-3 and J is TRBJ2-4; perhaps TRBD2 as D (5 bases). This CDR3 is 17 amino acids long. Germline assignment: CDR1 MNHEY and CDR2 SVGEGT. The ends were cut back, 6 bases at V and 0 bases at J, with 18 bases in the middle. The CDR3 is CASSSSWRVLAKNIQYF. The CDR3 DNA reads TGTGCCAGCAGCTCCTCTTGGCGGGTACTAGCCAAAAACATTCAGTACTTC.

This chain uses TRBV5-1 with TRBJ1-2; D call uncertain. In germline, CDR1 is SGHRS, CDR2 YFSETQ. This CDR3 has 11 residues. The V gene lost 2 bases and the J gene lost 6 bases, with 5 bases spanning the gap. The chain's CDR3 is CASSFQNGYTF. The CDR3 region has the DNA TGCGCCAGCAGCTTTCAAAATGGCTACACCTTC.

The chain carries TRBV24-1 and TRBJ2-1; 8 bases line up with TRBD2. J gave up 7 bases and V 3 bases, and 4 bases lay outside the gene matches. Germline lookup yields CDR1 KGHDR and CDR2 SFDVKD. This CDR3 has 14 amino acids. CDR3 residues: CATSDASGRNEQFF. In nucleotides, the CDR3 is TGTGCCACCAGTGATGCCAGCGGGAGAAATGAGCAGTTCTTC.

This sequence joins TRBV3-1 (or the pseudogene TRBV3-2) and TRBJ2-7, with D possibly being TRBD2 (6 bases). With 5 bases removed from V and 3 bases from J, the gap between germline ends came to 11 bases. Germline CDR1 and CDR2: LGHDT and YNNKEL (reference sequence). This CDR3 spans 13 amino acids. The CDR3 nucleotides are TGTGCCAGCAGCGCCCGACTAGTCTACGAGCAGTACTTC. This encodes CASSARLVYEQYF.

The chain employs TRBV11-1 and TRBJ2-5; D is ambiguous. V was cut by 2 bases and J by 5 bases, with 9 bases left in between. The CDR3 extends over 13 amino acids. In germline, CDR1 is SGHAT, CDR2 FQDESV (reference sequence). The CDR3 spells CASSLSLRETQYF. The DNA for the CDR3 is TGTGCCAGCAGCTTATCCCTCCGGGAGACCCAGTACTTC.

The sample holds a few counts of this clone. This chain connects TRBV5-6 to TRBJ2-5; 7 bases are shared with TRBD1. Germline loops: CDR1 SGHDT, CDR2 YYEEEE. The CDR3 loop spans 13 amino acids. V lost 4 bases, J lost 4 bases, and 4 bases stayed unmatched. The CDR3 loop is CASSPTGSETQYF. CDR3 nucleotides: TGTGCCAGCAGCCCGACAGGGTCAGAGACCCAGTACTTC.

The DNA for the CDR3 is TGTGCCACCAGCACGGACAGAGAGAGGATCGAGCAGTACTTC. It specifies CATSTDRERIEQYF. The chain combines TRBV15 with TRBJ2-7; TRBD1 is a possible D gene (6 bases). The CDR3 spans 14 residues. Germline values: CDR1 LNHNV, CDR2 YYDKDF (reference sequence). The V end was cut by 4 bases, the J end by 6 bases, with 16 bases between.

The rearrangement uses TRBV7-2 and TRBJ2-2; D unclear. Per the germline V gene, CDR1 is SGHTA and CDR2 is FQGNSA. This CDR3 is built from 15 residues. Trimming pared 1 base from V and 5 bases from J, leaving 11 bases between. CDR3 loop: CASSLVLLRTGELFF. In DNA form, the CDR3 reads TGTGCCAGCAGCTTAGTTCTGTTGAGGACCGGGGAGCTGTTTTTT.

The rearrangement links TRBV18 to TRBJ1-1; D gene ambiguous. Germline V CDR1 and CDR2: KGHSH, LQKENI. The CDR3 consists of 15 residues. Trimming pared 0 bases from V and 0 bases from J, leaving 8 bases between. CDR3 residues: CASSPPESLNTEAFF. As DNA, the CDR3 is TGTGCCAGCTCACCACCCGAGTCCCTGAACACTGAAGCTTTCTTT.

This sequence joins TRBV6-2 or TRBV6-3 and TRBJ2-4; 8 nucleotides match TRBD2. This CDR3 has 17 amino acids. With V trimmed by 4 bases and J by 8 bases, 16 bases remained unmatched. CDR1 MNHEY and CDR2 SVGEGT come from the germline V gene. CDR3 DNA: TGTGCCAGCAGTTCCGAATTAGCGGGACACTCGGGGGACATTCAGTACTTC. It translates to CASSSELAGHSGDIQYF.

The rearrangement links TRBV5-5 to TRBJ2-7, with 8 bases aligning to TRBD1. CDR1 is SGHKS and CDR2 is YYEKEE in the germline V gene (reference sequence). The CDR3 loop spans 13 amino acids. V lost 2 bases, J lost 3 bases, and 1 base stayed unmatched. The CDR3 DNA sequence: TGTGCCAGCAGCTTAACAGGGGGCTACGAGCAGTACGTC. Protein: CASSLTGGYEQYV.

The chain has TRBV14 and TRBJ2-5, with 9 bases lining up with TRBD2. Unmatched junction bases numbered 17, after V lost 4 bases and J lost 5 bases. The germline gives CDR1 SGHDN, CDR2 FVKESK. CDR3 length: 18 residues. The CDR3 DNA sequence: TGTGCCAGCAGCCCAAGCCTCATTAGCGGGAGTATAAAGGAGACCCAGTACTTC. It specifies CASSPSLISGSIKETQYF.